This T cell receptor beta chain was observed in a study of blood T cell repertoires in COVID-19. About the research overall: The United States, Italy and Spain provided the acute and convalescent COVID-19 samples. PBMCs, B-cell-depleted T cells, or T cells were the source of the cDNA or gDNA that made up the material.

Across 20 to 25 US areas, participants ranged in age from about 18 to 90 years. Authors' analysis steps: Nucleated cell counts were estimated from reference gene primer amplification. Here immunoSEQ multiplex PCR was the method, and the copy in TCRdb shows in-frame clones only, minus some. V, J and clone size were drawn from that table, and D and trimming were deduced from the DNA. The sample includes approximately 160,000 clones, about 81% of them seen just once. The sample consisted of PBMCs or T cells enriched from blood (not recorded which). This receptor was taken from a man aged 45 to 65 who had recovered from COVID-19.

DNA of the CDR3: TGTGCCAGCAGTTACCCCACATATGGCTACACCTTC. This encodes CASSYPTYGYTF. This chain joins TRBV6-2 or TRBV6-3 and TRBJ1-2; D not certain. Germline V lookup: CDR1 MNHEY, CDR2 SVGEGT. This CDR3 spans 12 amino acids. V was trimmed by 2 bases and J by 5 bases, leaving 6 bases between them.